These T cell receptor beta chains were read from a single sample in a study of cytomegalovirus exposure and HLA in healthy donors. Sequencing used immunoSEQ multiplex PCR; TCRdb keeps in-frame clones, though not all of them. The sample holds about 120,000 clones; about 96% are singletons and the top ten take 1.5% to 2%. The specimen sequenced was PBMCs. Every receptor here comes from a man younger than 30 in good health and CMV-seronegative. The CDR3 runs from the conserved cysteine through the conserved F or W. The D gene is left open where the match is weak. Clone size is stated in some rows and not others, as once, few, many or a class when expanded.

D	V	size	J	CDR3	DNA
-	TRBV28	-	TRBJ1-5	CASRTHGRGVQPQHF	TGTGCCAGCAGGACACATGGGAGGGGCGTCCAGCCCCAGCATTTT
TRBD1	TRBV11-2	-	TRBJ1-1	CASSSGQVNTEAFF	TGTGCCAGCAGCTCGGGACAGGTGAACACTGAAGCTTTCTTT
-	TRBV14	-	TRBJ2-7	CASSQDVHSPYF	TGTGCCAGCAGCCAAGATGTGCACTCCCCGTACTTC
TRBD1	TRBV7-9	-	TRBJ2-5	CASGTIDRGQETQYF	TGTGCCAGCGGCACTATTGACAGGGGCCAAGAGACCCAGTACTTC
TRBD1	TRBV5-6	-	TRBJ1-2	CASSQGVRDYGYTF	TGTGCCAGCAGCCAGGGGGTAAGGGACTATGGCTACACCTTC
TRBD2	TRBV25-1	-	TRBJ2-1	CASSESRTSGPREFF	TGTGCCAGCAGTGAATCCCGGACTAGCGGTCCAAGGGAGTTCTTC
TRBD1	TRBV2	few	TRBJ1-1	CASGGQARTEAFF	TGTGCCAGCGGAGGACAGGCGCGTACTGAAGCTTTCTTT
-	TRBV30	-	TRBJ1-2	CAWGDTDYGYTF	TGTGCCTGGGGGGACACCGACTATGGCTACACCTTC
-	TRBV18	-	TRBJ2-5	CASSPLQETQYF	TGTGCCAGCTCACCACTACAAGAGACCCAGTACTTC
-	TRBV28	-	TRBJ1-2	CASSLHRNRIYGYTF	TGTGCCAGCAGTTTACATCGGAACAGAATCTATGGCTACACCTTC
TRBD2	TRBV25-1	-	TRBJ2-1	CASSLKDLADYPEQFF	TGTGCCAGCAGCTTAAAGGATCTAGCGGATTACCCTGAGCAGTTCTTC
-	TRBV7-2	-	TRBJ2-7	CASSTTLLQRSGEQYF	TGTGCCAGCAGCACAACCCTGCTGCAGAGGTCGGGCGAGCAGTACTTC
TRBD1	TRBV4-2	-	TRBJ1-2	CASSQVGGQGSHGYTF	TGTGCCAGCAGCCAAGTGGGGGGACAGGGGAGTCATGGCTACACCTTC
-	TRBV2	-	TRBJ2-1	CASSEDSSSYNEQFF	TGTGCCAGCAGTGAGGACTCTTCCTCCTACAATGAGCAGTTCTTC
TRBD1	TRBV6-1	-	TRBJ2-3	CASTLGQGTDTQYF	TGTGCCAGCACCCTAGGACAGGGAACAGATACGCAGTATTTT
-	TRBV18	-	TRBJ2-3	CASSRSGSTDTQYF	TGTGCCAGCTCACGGAGCGGGAGCACAGATACGCAGTATTTT
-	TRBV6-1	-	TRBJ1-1	CASSEARGRGSTEAFF	TGTGCCAGCAGTGAAGCAAGGGGTAGGGGGAGCACTGAAGCTTTCTTT
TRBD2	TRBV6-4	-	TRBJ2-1	CATRTSGSDEQFF	TGTGCCACCCGGACTAGCGGGAGCGATGAGCAGTTCTTC
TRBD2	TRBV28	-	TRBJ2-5	CASSLLSSGRLTQYF	TGTGCCAGCAGTTTATTGTCTAGCGGGAGGCTGACCCAGTACTTC
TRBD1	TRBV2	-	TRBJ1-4	CASSVLPTGQGTSEYEKLFF	TGTGCCAGCAGTGTCCTTCCGACGGGACAGGGGACGTCCGAGTATGAAAAACTGTTTTTT
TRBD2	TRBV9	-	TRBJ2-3	CASSDGLAVTDTQYF	TGTGCCAGCAGCGACGGACTAGCGGTCACAGATACGCAGTATTTT
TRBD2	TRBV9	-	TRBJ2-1	CASSVFAGGMNEQFF	TGTGCCAGCAGCGTATTTGCGGGAGGTATGAATGAGCAGTTCTTC
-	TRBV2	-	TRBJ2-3	CASSSLVTDTQYF	TGTGCCAGCAGTTCCCTTGTGACAGATACGCAGTATTTT
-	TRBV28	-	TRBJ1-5	CASSGQGIAQHF	TGTGCCAGCAGCGGTCAGGGAATTGCCCAGCATTTT
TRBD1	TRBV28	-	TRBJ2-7	CASSPPGTAAYEQYF	TGTGCCAGCAGTCCCCCCGGGACAGCCGCCTACGAGCAGTACTTC
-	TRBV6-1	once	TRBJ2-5	CATEDKRETQYF	TGTGCCACCGAGGATAAGCGGGAGACCCAGTACTTC